The rows below give T cell receptor beta chains drawn from one sample of a study of cytomegalovirus exposure and HLA in healthy donors. Assay used: immunoSEQ multiplex PCR; TCRdb lists only in-frame clones, some missing. The repertoire has 180,000 or so clones, around 80% of them found once; the top ten carry around 1.4%. The sequencing input was PBMCs. The receptor source for this set is a girl between 5 and 17 years old in good health and CMV-seropositive. Each CDR3 is given with its conserved first and last residue. The D gene is left open where the match is weak. Size tells how often a clone was seen (once, few, many) or the class of an expanded clone, and some rows leave it out.

size,V,D,J,CDR3,DNA
.,TRBV18,TRBD1,TRBJ1-1,CASSPLSDRGNTEAFF,TGTGCCAGCTCACCACTTTCGGACAGGGGGAACACTGAAGCTTTCTTT
.,TRBV10-3,TRBD1,TRBJ2-5,CAISDWDRGHETQYF,TGTGCCATCAGTGATTGGGACAGGGGGCATGAGACCCAGTACTTC
few,TRBV6-5,.,TRBJ1-1,CASSPSGGGAFF,TGTGCCAGCAGCCCCTCGGGAGGGGGAGCTTTCTTT
.,TRBV7-6,TRBD2,TRBJ2-3,CASSGRLAGGDTQYF,TGTGCCAGCAGCGGCCGACTAGCGGGAGGAGATACGCAGTATTTT
.,TRBV27,.,TRBJ1-5,CASSLNPERAGPQHF,TGTGCCAGCAGTTTAAACCCCGAGAGGGCCGGTCCCCAGCATTTT
.,TRBV19,TRBD1,TRBJ1-1,CASNPDRDSTEAFF,TGTGCCAGTAATCCCGACCGGGACAGCACTGAAGCTTTCTTT
.,TRBV7-2,.,TRBJ2-1,CASSLDSSSYNEQFF,TGTGCCAGCAGCTTAGACTCTAGCTCCTACAATGAGCAGTTCTTC
.,TRBV25-1,.,TRBJ2-5,CASSDGQDQETQYF,TGTGCCAGCAGTGATGGCCAGGACCAAGAGACCCAGTACTTC
.,TRBV5-4,TRBD1,TRBJ2-1,CASSQQRQGAHDEQFF,TGTGCCAGCAGTCAGCAACGACAGGGGGCGCACGATGAGCAGTTCTTC
once,TRBV25-1,.,TRBJ2-2,CASSDVSWGGNTGELFF,TGTGCCAGCAGTGATGTTAGTTGGGGAGGGAACACCGGGGAGCTGTTTTTT
.,TRBV5-6,.,TRBJ2-3,CASSRGGFSTDTQYF,TGTGCCAGCAGCCGCGGTGGATTTAGCACAGATACGCAGTATTTT
.,TRBV28,.,TRBJ2-7,CASSLLILGEQYF,TGTGCCAGCAGCTTGCTCATCCTAGGCGAGCAGTACTTC
.,TRBV10-1,TRBD2,TRBJ2-1,CASSVLAGVGNEQFF,TGCGCCAGCAGTGTACTAGCGGGAGTTGGCAATGAGCAGTTCTTC
.,TRBV7-6,.,TRBJ2-7,CASSLTQVHARYF,TGTGCCAGCAGCTTAACACAGGTACACGCGCGGTACTTC
.,TRBV5-8,.,TRBJ2-7,CASSLFRAYEQYF,TGTGCCAGCAGCTTGTTCAGGGCCTACGAGCAGTACTTC
.,TRBV18,.,TRBJ1-1,CASLPGNTEAFF,TGTGCCAGCCTACCAGGGAACACTGAAGCTTTCTTT
.,TRBV7-9,TRBD1,TRBJ2-7,CASSWVSRDRSSYEQYF,TGTGCCAGCAGCTGGGTTAGTCGGGACAGGAGCTCCTACGAGCAGTACTTC
.,TRBV4-3,TRBD2,TRBJ2-1,CASSQDTVGSGRVVEQFF,TGCGCCAGCAGCCAAGATACGGTTGGTAGCGGGAGAGTCGTTGAGCAGTTCTTC
.,TRBV30,TRBD2,TRBJ2-5,CAWSLGSSGGEPQYF,TGTGCCTGGAGTCTCGGGTCCAGCGGGGGAGAGCCCCAGTACTTC
.,TRBV29-1,.,TRBJ2-7,CSVVAVGNAYEQYF,TGCAGCGTCGTTGCAGTCGGGAATGCCTACGAGCAGTACTTC
.,TRBV6-1,.,TRBJ2-7,CASSEPVPYEQYF,TGTGCCAGCAGTGAGCCGGTTCCCTACGAGCAGTACTTC
few,TRBV27,.,TRBJ1-2,CASSLTASYGYTF,TGTGCCAGCAGTTTAACAGCCTCCTATGGCTACACCTTC
.,TRBV5-6,.,TRBJ2-5,CASSFSSGRETQYF,TGTGCCAGCAGCTTTTCCAGCGGGCGAGAGACCCAGTACTTC
.,TRBV18,TRBD1,TRBJ1-5,CASSPTGVDQPQHF,TGTGCCAGCTCACCAACAGGGGTGGATCAGCCCCAGCATTTT
.,TRBV5-4,TRBD1,TRBJ1-1,CASSRGQGALNAEAFF,TGTGCCAGCAGCCGGGGACAGGGGGCTCTCAACGCTGAAGCTTTCTTT
.,TRBV6-1,TRBD2,TRBJ2-7,CASSQGLADTYEQYF,TGTGCCAGCAGTCAGGGACTAGCGGACACCTACGAGCAGTACTTC
.,TRBV23-1,.,TRBJ1-5,CASSPQGRVSCSNQPQHF,TGCGCCAGCAGTCCCCAGGGCAGGGTCAGTTGTAGCAATCAGCCCCAGCATTTT
.,TRBV4-1,TRBD1,TRBJ1-2,CASSPTGGWGYTF,TGCGCCAGCAGCCCCACAGGGGGCTGGGGCTACACCTTC
.,TRBV19,.,TRBJ1-1,CASSIGASNTEAFF,TGTGCCAGTAGTATAGGGGCCTCGAACACTGAAGCTTTCTTT
few,TRBV2,.,TRBJ1-1,CASSARSDGNTEAFF,TGTGCCAGCAGCGCTCGAAGCGACGGGAACACTGAAGCTTTCTTT
.,TRBV27,TRBD1,TRBJ1-5,CASIDLKGAGSVYRDQPQHF,TGTGCCAGCATCGATCTGAAGGGGGCAGGGTCTGTCTATCGAGATCAGCCCCAGCATTTT
few,TRBV6-6,TRBD2,TRBJ2-1,CASSRVLAGANEQFF,TGTGCCAGCAGTAGGGTGCTGGCGGGAGCCAATGAGCAGTTCTTC
.,TRBV29-1,.,TRBJ2-5,CSVGTGRETQYF,TGCAGCGTTGGTACAGGGCGAGAGACCCAGTACTTC
few,TRBV5-1,TRBD1,TRBJ1-4,CASRGDRGNEKLFF,TGCGCCAGCCGGGGCGACAGGGGTAATGAAAAACTGTTTTTT
.,TRBV2,.,TRBJ1-2,CASTFGRDNYGYTF,TGTGCCAGCACTTTTGGGAGGGACAACTATGGCTACACCTTC
.,TRBV5-1,.,TRBJ2-7,CASMVESYYEQYF,TGCGCCAGCATGGTCGAATCCTACTACGAGCAGTACTTC
.,TRBV11-2,TRBD1,TRBJ2-2,CASSPGTANTGELFF,TGTGCCAGCAGCCCGGGGACAGCGAACACCGGGGAGCTGTTTTTT
.,TRBV11-2,.,TRBJ1-5,CASSLPGGNQPQHF,TGTGCCAGCAGCCTCCCAGGGGGCAATCAGCCCCAGCATTTT
.,TRBV27,TRBD1,TRBJ1-2,CASSPRTGLGYTF,TGTGCCAGCAGTCCCAGGACAGGACTAGGCTACACCTTC
few,TRBV5-1,TRBD2,TRBJ2-1,CASSLGGTSSVHEQFF,TGCGCCAGCAGCTTGGGGGGGACTAGCTCTGTGCATGAGCAGTTCTTC
once,TRBV10-3,.,TRBJ1-1,CAISESTAALTEAFF,TGTGCCATCAGTGAGTCGACGGCAGCGCTCACTGAAGCTTTCTTT
once,TRBV15,TRBD2,TRBJ2-1,CATSSGGSGRAVGQFF,TGTGCCACCAGCAGTGGTGGGAGCGGGAGGGCCGTGGGGCAGTTCTTC
.,TRBV10-2,.,TRBJ1-4,CASSDLTGPTNEKLFF,TGCGCCAGCAGCGACCTTACAGGGCCAACTAATGAAAAACTGTTTTTT
.,TRBV9,TRBD1,TRBJ1-1,CASSVGTGLDTEAFF,TGTGCCAGCAGCGTAGGGACAGGGCTGGACACTGAAGCTTTCTTT
.,TRBV9,.,TRBJ2-2,CASSERGTYTGELFF,TGTGCCAGCAGCGAACGGGGGACCTACACCGGGGAGCTGTTTTTT
.,TRBV29-1,TRBD2,TRBJ2-1,CSVERLAGGLGEQFF,TGCAGCGTTGAAAGACTAGCGGGAGGGTTAGGTGAGCAGTTCTTC
.,TRBV7-6,.,TRBJ2-3,CASSLTEPDTQYF,TGTGCCAGCAGCTTAACAGAGCCAGATACGCAGTATTTT
.,TRBV18,.,TRBJ2-3,CASSPFWGADTDTQYF,TGTGCCAGCTCACCTTTTTGGGGAGCTGACACAGATACGCAGTATTTT
.,TRBV7-6,.,TRBJ2-1,CASSPPGPGSTDEQFF,TGTGCCAGCAGCCCTCCAGGTCCCGGGAGTACCGATGAGCAGTTCTTC
once,TRBV18,TRBD1,TRBJ1-2,CASSPLGTAHYGYTF,TGTGCCAGCTCACCCTTAGGGACAGCGCACTATGGCTACACCTTC
.,TRBV10-3,.,TRBJ1-1,CAIRGRGERNTEAFF,TGTGCCATCAGGGGACGGGGGGAGCGGAACACTGAAGCTTTCTTT